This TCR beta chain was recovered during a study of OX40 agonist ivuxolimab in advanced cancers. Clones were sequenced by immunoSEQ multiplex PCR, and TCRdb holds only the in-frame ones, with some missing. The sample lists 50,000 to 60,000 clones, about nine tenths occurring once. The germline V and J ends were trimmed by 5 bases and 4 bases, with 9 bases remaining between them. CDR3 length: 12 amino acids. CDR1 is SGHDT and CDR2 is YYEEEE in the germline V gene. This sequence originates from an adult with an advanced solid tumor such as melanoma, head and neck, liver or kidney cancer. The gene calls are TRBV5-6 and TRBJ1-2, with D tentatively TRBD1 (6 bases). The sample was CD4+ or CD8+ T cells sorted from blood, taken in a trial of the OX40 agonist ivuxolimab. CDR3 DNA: TGTGCCAGCAGTCCAGGGGCCTATGGCTACACCTTC. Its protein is CASSPGAYGYTF.